This entry features one TCR beta chain sequence. Its specificity is unknown. At least 7 million PBMCs were isolated per sample. For the second PCR, which ran for about 7 to 12 cycles, a sample-barcoded 5' primer and a J-beta primer mix were used. TCRdb re-analysed the 5' RACE reads in MiXCR, keeping a single row per CDR3 protein. The sample has 950,000 to 1,200,000 distinct CDR3 sequences; around two fifths are singletons. These data come from a study of blood T cells in healthy people across ages. Whole-study findings and limits: The fall in TCR beta diversity per million T cells was roughly linear with age.

V was trimmed by 4 bases and J by 3 bases, leaving 13 bases between them. The CDR3 runs to 16 residues. Germline V gene sequence: CDR1 SNHLY, CDR2 FYNNEI. The receptor was derived from a man between 18 and 29 years old in good health. V is TRBV2 and J is TRBJ1-6; D ambiguous. The sequenced material came from blood. CDR3 DNA: TGTGCCAGCAGTGCCGAATCTGCGGGCTATAATTCACCCCTCCACTTT. Protein: CASSAESAGYNSPLHF.